Reported below is one T cell receptor beta chain. Between the trimmed V and J ends, which lost 5 bases and 0 bases, there was a span of 17 bases. The length of the CDR3 is 17 residues. Per the germline V gene, CDR1 is SGHAT and CDR2 is FQNNGV. The entry originates in a study of identical twins. TCRdb re-analysed the 5' RACE reads in MiXCR, keeping a single row per CDR3 protein. Of 450,000 or so distinct CDR3 sequences detected, 11% to 15% appear once; the ten largest clones hold around 0.52%. This sample was shared with a second study, whose subject was yellow fever vaccine responses in identical twins.

Sequencing was performed on CD4+ T cells sorted from blood. This chain uses TRBV11-2 with TRBJ2-1; either TRBD1 or TRBD2 may supply D (5 bases each). This receptor was obtained from a woman aged 18-29 years in good health. CDR3 amino acids: CASSPRGLTSSYNEQFF. The CDR3 nucleotides read TGTGCCAGCAGCCCCCGGGGCCTTACGAGCTCCTACAATGAGCAGTTCTTC.